This entry describes one T cell receptor beta chain. Its antigen remains unidentified. TCRdb's table, derived via immunoSEQ multiplex PCR, lists solely in-frame clones and lacks some. The sample consists of about 19,000 clones, about four fifths of them appearing once. CDR1 is SGHNT, CDR2 YYREEE, per germline (reference sequence). This CDR3 contains 15 residues. V lost 0 bases to trimming and J lost 10 bases, with 17 bases between them. This specimen belongs to a study of T cell responses to AZD1222 COVID-19 vaccine. Study-wide points: After the peak T cell response, and only then, were repertoires sampled.

This chain joins TRBV5-4 and TRBJ2-1; D uncertain. The source was peripheral blood, collected 28 days after the second AZD1222 dose. This clonotype was obtained from an adult who received the AZD1222 COVID-19 vaccine. The CDR3, as DNA: TGTGCCAGCAGCTTGGCTCCGGACCCGCGACGGGAGCAGTTCTTC. Encoded protein: CASSLAPDPRREQFF.